The subject of this entry is one T cell receptor beta chain. Original processing notes: Reference gene primer amplification gave nucleated cell count estimates. Sequencing used immunoSEQ multiplex PCR; TCRdb keeps in-frame clones, though not all of them. V and J calls and clone size are as listed in that table; D and trimming were resolved from the DNA. The sample consists of about 70,000 clones, 70% to 90% of them appearing once. This sample was included in a study of blood T cell repertoires in COVID-19. Background on the study: From T cells, B-cell-depleted T cells, or PBMCs came the material, which was cDNA or gDNA.

The CDR3 consists of 14 residues. CDR1 and CDR2 from the germline V gene are MDHEN and SYDVKM. V lost 6 bases and J lost 6, with 17 bases in between. The receptor's source is a man aged 35 to 55 with COVID-19, enrolled during active disease. The sequenced sample consisted of peripheral blood. The V and J genes are TRBV28 and TRBJ1-1; a possible D gene is TRBD1 (6 bases). This CDR3 is CASSPGGPAAEAFF. CDR3 DNA sequence: TGTGCCAGCAGCCCGGGGGGGCCGGCCGCTGAAGCTTTCTTT. Based on the CDR3 plus reference TRBV28 and TRBJ1-1, the full variable domain is DVKVTQSSRYLVKRTGEKVFLECVQDMDHENMFWYRQDPGLGLRLIYFSYDVKMKEKGDIPEGYSVSREKKERFSLILESASTNQTSMYLCASSPGGPAAEAFFGQGTRLTVV.